This T cell receptor (beta chain) comes out of a study of Ad26.COV2.S vaccination and SARS-CoV-2 variants. Overall study: Donor was in the COV1001 Ad26.COV2.S trial arm. Ad26.COV2.S was injected intramuscularly once or twice, 56 days apart. The study, taken as a whole, reports: Comparable non-spike TCR breadth was observed in vaccine and placebo recipients.

The germline gives CDR1 SNHLY, CDR2 FYNNEI. This CDR3 has 13 residues. The J segment lost 4 bases and the V segment lost 6 bases, leaving 1 base of the junction unmatched. Treatment here: 15 to 20 received Ad26.COV2.S at low or high dose, single or two shots; about 5 received placebo; per-sample allocation not given. Material that was analyzed had been drawn on day 63 after the first vaccine or placebo injection. Spike of the Wuhan-strain SARS-CoV-2 was expressed by an Ad26 vector, which formed the vaccine. The table came from immunoSEQ multiplex PCR; TCRdb's copy has only in-frame clones and leaves some out. The sample contains about 320,000 clones, over 80% of which appear only once. This clone has a handful of counts. The antigen is unknown. Distinct nucleotide sequences in the sample also encode this CDR3.

This clonotype originated in a person aged 18 to 65 who received the Ad26.COV2.S COVID-19 vaccine or a placebo. The chain uses TRBV2 and TRBJ1-5; 9 nucleotides agree with TRBD1. Sequencing used peripheral blood, obtained in a trial of Ad26.COV2.S vaccine versus placebo. The CDR3 sequence: CASRTGGNQPQHF. CDR3 in DNA: TGTGCCAGCAGGACAGGGGGTAATCAGCCCCAGCATTTT.